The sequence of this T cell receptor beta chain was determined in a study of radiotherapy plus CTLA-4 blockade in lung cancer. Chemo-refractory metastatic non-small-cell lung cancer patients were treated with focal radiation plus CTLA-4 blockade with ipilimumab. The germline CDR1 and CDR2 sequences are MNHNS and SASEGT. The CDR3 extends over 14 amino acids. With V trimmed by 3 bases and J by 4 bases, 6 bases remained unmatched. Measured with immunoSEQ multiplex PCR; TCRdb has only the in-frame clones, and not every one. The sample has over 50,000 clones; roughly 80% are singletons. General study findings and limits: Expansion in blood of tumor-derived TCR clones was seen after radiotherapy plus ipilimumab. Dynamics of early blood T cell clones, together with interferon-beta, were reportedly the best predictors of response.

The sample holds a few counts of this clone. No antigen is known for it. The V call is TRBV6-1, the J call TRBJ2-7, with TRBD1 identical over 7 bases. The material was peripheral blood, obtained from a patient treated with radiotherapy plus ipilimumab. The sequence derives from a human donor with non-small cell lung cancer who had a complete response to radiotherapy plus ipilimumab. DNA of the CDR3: TGTGCCAGCAGTGACGCCAACAGGGGTTACGAGCAGTACTTC. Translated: CASSDANRGYEQYF.